The rows below give T cell receptor beta chains drawn from one sample of a study of human T cells and chemical hapten exposure. TCRdb re-called the RACE reads with MiXCR, one entry per CDR3 protein. The profile shows around 250,000 distinct CDR3 sequences, approximately 8.6% of them singletons. Sequenced material: whole blood, taken in connection with sensitization to the hapten diphenylcyclopropenone (DPC). The receptors stem from a woman aged 35 to 49 with alopecia areata. Some clones in this sample may be carry-over from other donors' samples. CDR3s include the opening cysteine and the closing phenylalanine or tryptophan. A D gene is named only where the DNA matches it firmly. Some rows mark clone size as missing; the rest say once, few, many or name a class of expanded clone.

CDR3nt,CDR3aa,abundance,j_gene,v_gene,d_gene,len
TGTGCCAGCAGCAACGCCAGGACTAGCGGGACGGATACGCAGTATTTT,CASSNARTSGTDTQYF,few,TRBJ2-3,TRBV7-2,TRBD2,16
TGTGCCTGGAGATCGACTAGCGGGGGAGAGACCCAGTACTTC,CAWRSTSGGETQYF,few,TRBJ2-5,TRBV30,TRBD2,14
TGTGCCAGCTCACCAGCCCAGGGCCGAGACTATGGCTACACCTTC,CASSPAQGRDYGYTF,many,TRBJ1-2,TRBV18,-,15
TGTGCCAGCAGCCTGGGGCTAGCGCCCTTCGAGCAGTACTTC,CASSLGLAPFEQYF,few,TRBJ2-7,TRBV28,-,14
TGTGCCAGCAGCGCCTCCACAGGGGGCTGGGAGACCCAGTACTTC,CASSASTGGWETQYF,-,TRBJ2-5,TRBV7-9,TRBD1,15
TGTGCCAGCAGAAGCGACAGGGTGAATTCCTACGAGCAGTACTTC,CASRSDRVNSYEQYF,-,TRBJ2-7,TRBV6-2/TRBV6-3,TRBD1,15
TGTGCCAGCAGCTCTGCTAGGGGTACTGGGGCCAACGTCCTGACTTTC,CASSSARGTGANVLTF,-,TRBJ2-6,TRBV7-2,-,16
TGCGCCAGCAGCCAAGATCCGGCTGGCGGGGGCACAGATACGCAGTATTTT,CASSQDPAGGGTDTQYF,-,TRBJ2-3,TRBV4-3,-,17
TGTGCCAGCAGTGAAGCGGGTACGCAGTATTTT,CASSEAGTQYF,few,TRBJ2-3,TRBV2,-,11
TGCGCCAGCAGCTTGGTTGGGTTAGGGGCCAACGTCCTGACTTTC,CASSLVGLGANVLTF,many,TRBJ2-6,TRBV5-1,-,15
TGTGCCAGCAGTTGGGGGACTAGCGGGAGACGGTTCTTC,CASSWGTSGRRFF,-,TRBJ2-1,TRBV6-2/TRBV6-3,TRBD2,13
TGTGCCAGCAGCCCGACTAGCGGGAGAAGGACCGGGGAGCTGTTTTTT,CASSPTSGRRTGELFF,-,TRBJ2-2,TRBV7-9,TRBD2,16
TGTGCCATCCTAGCGGGGTTGACCGGGGAGCTGTTTTTT,CAILAGLTGELFF,few,TRBJ2-2,TRBV10-3,TRBD2,13
TGTGCCAGCAGTTTATGGGGGATTTACAATGAGCAGTTCTTC,CASSLWGIYNEQFF,-,TRBJ2-1,TRBV12-3/TRBV12-4,-,14
TGTGCCATCAGTGCTTCTAGCGGGACCTACAATGAGCAGTTCTTC,CAISASSGTYNEQFF,few,TRBJ2-1,TRBV10-3,TRBD2,15
TGTGCCAGCAGCCAAGGCGTCGGCGTAACTACGTATGGCTACACCTTC,CASSQGVGVTTYGYTF,-,TRBJ1-2,TRBV6-5,-,16
TGTGCCACCAGCAGCGACGGACACTACGAGCAGTACTTC,CATSSDGHYEQYF,few,TRBJ2-7,TRBV15,-,13
TGTGCCAGCAGTTCCCTTCAGGGGTCGACTGAAGCTTTCTTT,CASSSLQGSTEAFF,-,TRBJ1-1,TRBV27,-,14
TGTGCCAGCAGTTACTACAGTAACACTGAAGCTTTCTTT,CASSYYSNTEAFF,-,TRBJ1-1,TRBV6-2/TRBV6-3,-,13
TGCAGCGTTGAGTCGGAGACCCAGTACTTC,CSVESETQYF,many,TRBJ2-5,TRBV29-1,-,10
TGTGCCAGCTCACCGATGGGGCGGCCTAATGGCTACACCTTC,CASSPMGRPNGYTF,-,TRBJ1-2,TRBV18,-,14
TGTGCCACCCTCCCCGTGACGAGCTCCTACGAGCAGTACTTC,CATLPVTSSYEQYF,few,TRBJ2-7,TRBV7-9,-,14
TGTGCCAGCAGCTTGGTTTTGGCGGTAGAGACCCAGTACTTC,CASSLVLAVETQYF,few,TRBJ2-5,TRBV11-2,-,14
TGTGCCAGCGGGTCTAACCCACAGGGAACGAGTGAAAAACTGTTTTTT,CASGSNPQGTSEKLFF,few,TRBJ1-4,TRBV12-3/TRBV12-4,-,16
TGCAGTGCTAGAGATCCAAGGACTGGCACAGATACGCAGTATTTT,CSARDPRTGTDTQYF,few,TRBJ2-3,TRBV20-1,-,15
TGTGCCAGCAGCTTCCAACCTTCAGCGGGAGGGCCCCGGTTCTTC,CASSFQPSAGGPRFF,few,TRBJ2-1,TRBV7-2,TRBD2,15
TGTGCCATACAGACGGGGGATAACTATGGCTACACCTTC,CAIQTGDNYGYTF,few,TRBJ1-2,TRBV10-3,-,13
TGCAGTGCTAGAGACCAGGACCGTTCCTACAATGAGCAGTTCTTC,CSARDQDRSYNEQFF,many,TRBJ2-1,TRBV20-1,-,15
TGTGCCAGCAGCTTAGGGCCAGATAGCAATCAGCCCCAGCATTTT,CASSLGPDSNQPQHF,few,TRBJ1-5,TRBV7-8,-,15
TGTGCCAGCAGTGTGATAGGGGATGGCTACACCTTC,CASSVIGDGYTF,-,TRBJ1-2,TRBV6-1,-,12
TGCGCCAGCAGCCAAGATCCAGTAGCCGGGGAGCTGTTTTTT,CASSQDPVAGELFF,-,TRBJ2-2,TRBV4-1,-,14